A selection of T cell receptor beta chains follows, all from one sample in a study of chemoradiotherapy in HPV16-positive cancers. Clones were read by immunoSEQ multiplex PCR, and TCRdb kept only the in-frame ones, dropping some. Among 19,000 or so clones listed, 90% were seen once. This sample comprised blood, obtained from a patient who underwent chemoradiotherapy. The receptors come from a human donor with HPV-associated anogenital cancer. Each CDR3 is given with its conserved first and last residue. Each record gives: J gene, D gene, V gene, clone size, CDR3 protein, CDR3 DNA. The D gene is left open where the match is weak. Size tells how often a clone was seen (once, few, many) or the class of an expanded clone, and some rows leave it out.

j_gene: TRBJ1-1; d_gene: NA; v_gene: TRBV5-6; abundance: NA; CDR3aa: CASSLGQIMNTEAFF; CDR3nt: TGTGCCAGCAGCTTGGGACAGATTATGAACACTGAAGCTTTCTTT
j_gene: TRBJ2-1; d_gene: NA; v_gene: TRBV5-3; abundance: NA; CDR3aa: CARSFRDGYNEQFF; CDR3nt: TGTGCCAGAAGCTTCCGGGACGGATACAATGAGCAGTTCTTC
j_gene: TRBJ1-1; d_gene: NA; v_gene: TRBV5-6; abundance: NA; CDR3aa: CASSLEQYANTEAFF; CDR3nt: TGTGCCAGCAGCTTGGAACAGTACGCGAACACTGAAGCTTTCTTT
j_gene: TRBJ1-1; d_gene: TRBD1; v_gene: TRBV15; abundance: NA; CDR3aa: CATSRDGTGAKSFF; CDR3nt: TGTGCCACCAGCAGGGATGGGACAGGGGCGAAATCTTTCTTT
j_gene: TRBJ2-1; d_gene: NA; v_gene: TRBV18; abundance: NA; CDR3aa: CASSPWGREGNEQFF; CDR3nt: TGTGCCAGCTCACCTTGGGGCAGGGAAGGCAATGAGCAGTTCTTC
j_gene: TRBJ1-5; d_gene: NA; v_gene: TRBV7-8; abundance: NA; CDR3aa: CASSLLARQDQPQHF; CDR3nt: TGTGCCAGCAGCCTGCTGGCACGACAAGATCAGCCCCAGCATTTT
j_gene: TRBJ2-2; d_gene: NA; v_gene: TRBV6-5; abundance: NA; CDR3aa: CASSRAFTGELFF; CDR3nt: TGTGCCAGCAGCCGGGCCTTCACCGGGGAGCTGTTTTTT
j_gene: TRBJ1-1; d_gene: NA; v_gene: TRBV7-9; abundance: once; CDR3aa: CASSPPRPEAFF; CDR3nt: TGTGCCAGCAGCCCTCCTCGGCCTGAAGCTTTCTTT
j_gene: TRBJ2-3; d_gene: NA; v_gene: TRBV14; abundance: NA; CDR3aa: CASSQESLWTRGTDTQYF; CDR3nt: TGTGCCAGCAGCCAAGAAAGTCTGTGGACTCGGGGGACAGATACGCAGTATTTT
j_gene: TRBJ1-1; d_gene: NA; v_gene: TRBV10-3; abundance: few; CDR3aa: CAISEAAGAFF; CDR3nt: TGTGCCATCAGTGAGGCCGCCGGGGCTTTCTTT
j_gene: TRBJ1-4; d_gene: NA; v_gene: TRBV5-1; abundance: NA; CDR3aa: CASSLGLGVEEKLFF; CDR3nt: TGCGCCAGCAGCTTAGGCCTAGGTGTGGAGGAAAAACTGTTTTTT
j_gene: TRBJ1-4; d_gene: TRBD1; v_gene: TRBV7-2; abundance: NA; CDR3aa: CASSSQGAHSEKLFF; CDR3nt: TGTGCCAGCAGCTCCCAGGGGGCCCATAGTGAAAAACTGTTTTTT
j_gene: TRBJ2-1; d_gene: TRBD1; v_gene: TRBV27; abundance: NA; CDR3aa: CASSYGTGSNEQFF; CDR3nt: TGTGCCAGCAGTTACGGGACAGGGAGCAATGAGCAGTTCTTC
j_gene: TRBJ2-1; d_gene: TRBD2; v_gene: TRBV29-1; abundance: once; CDR3aa: CSVDYWGGAYNEQFF; CDR3nt: TGCAGCGTTGATTATTGGGGGGGGGCCTACAATGAGCAGTTCTTC
j_gene: TRBJ2-5; d_gene: NA; v_gene: TRBV2; abundance: NA; CDR3aa: CARAGTLTQETQYF; CDR3nt: TGTGCCAGGGCCGGGACACTCACCCAAGAGACCCAGTACTTC
j_gene: TRBJ2-3; d_gene: NA; v_gene: TRBV19; abundance: NA; CDR3aa: CASIRWGSTNTQYF; CDR3nt: TGTGCCAGTATACGTTGGGGGTCCACAAATACGCAGTATTTT
j_gene: TRBJ2-7; d_gene: TRBD1; v_gene: TRBV2; abundance: NA; CDR3aa: CASRGTAYEQYF; CDR3nt: TGTGCCAGCAGGGGGACAGCCTACGAGCAGTACTTC
j_gene: TRBJ1-1; d_gene: NA; v_gene: TRBV6-1; abundance: NA; CDR3aa: CASSVFQGDPEAFF; CDR3nt: TGTGCCAGCAGTGTATTTCAAGGGGACCCTGAAGCTTTCTTT
j_gene: TRBJ1-1; d_gene: NA; v_gene: TRBV14; abundance: NA; CDR3aa: CASSQDIGNTEAFF; CDR3nt: TGTGCCAGCAGCCAAGATATTGGGAACACTGAAGCTTTCTTT
j_gene: TRBJ1-3; d_gene: NA; v_gene: TRBV4-3; abundance: NA; CDR3aa: CASSQSVYRGGSGNTIYF; CDR3nt: TGCGCCAGCAGCCAAAGTGTTTATAGAGGGGGTTCTGGAAACACCATATATTTT
j_gene: TRBJ2-3; d_gene: NA; v_gene: TRBV5-1; abundance: NA; CDR3aa: CASSLEGGTDTQYF; CDR3nt: TGCGCCAGCAGCTTGGAGGGTGGGACAGATACGCAGTATTTT
j_gene: TRBJ1-1; d_gene: NA; v_gene: TRBV7-8; abundance: NA; CDR3aa: CASSLEKLGGQRSAFF; CDR3nt: TGTGCCAGCAGCTTAGAAAAACTCGGTGGACAGCGATCGGCTTTCTTT
j_gene: TRBJ1-6; d_gene: TRBD1; v_gene: TRBV4-2; abundance: NA; CDR3aa: CASSQDAPERAGGGNSPLHF; CDR3nt: TGTGCCAGCAGCCAAGACGCCCCGGAAAGGGCAGGGGGCGGAAATTCACCCCTCCACTTT
j_gene: TRBJ2-3; d_gene: TRBD2; v_gene: TRBV11-2; abundance: few; CDR3aa: CASRGTTIPRTDTQYF; CDR3nt: TGTGCCAGCAGGGGGACTACCATCCCCCGCACAGATACGCAGTATTTT
j_gene: TRBJ2-7; d_gene: TRBD1; v_gene: TRBV19; abundance: NA; CDR3aa: CASSEQGASYEQYF; CDR3nt: TGTGCCAGTAGTGAGCAGGGGGCTTCCTACGAGCAGTACTTC
j_gene: TRBJ1-2; d_gene: NA; v_gene: TRBV10-3; abundance: NA; CDR3aa: CAIGDIPNYGYTF; CDR3nt: TGTGCCATCGGGGACATCCCGAACTATGGCTACACCTTC
j_gene: TRBJ2-7; d_gene: NA; v_gene: TRBV6-1; abundance: NA; CDR3aa: CASSEEGIYSYEQYF; CDR3nt: TGTGCCAGCAGTGAGGAGGGTATATACTCCTACGAGCAGTACTTC
j_gene: TRBJ2-3; d_gene: TRBD1; v_gene: TRBV29-1; abundance: NA; CDR3aa: CSVRQGTDTQYF; CDR3nt: TGCAGCGTAAGACAGGGTACAGATACGCAGTATTTT
j_gene: TRBJ1-1; d_gene: NA; v_gene: TRBV6-1; abundance: NA; CDR3aa: CASTRTSRTEAFF; CDR3nt: TGTGCCAGCACCCGCACTTCGAGGACTGAAGCTTTCTTT
j_gene: TRBJ2-5; d_gene: TRBD1; v_gene: TRBV5-1; abundance: once; CDR3aa: CASSRTGGASLRETQYF; CDR3nt: TGCGCCAGCAGCAGGACAGGGGGCGCGAGTCTTCGGGAGACCCAGTACTTC
j_gene: TRBJ1-2; d_gene: TRBD1; v_gene: TRBV6-5; abundance: NA; CDR3aa: CASRMTGAVYGYTF; CDR3nt: TGTGCCAGCAGAATGACAGGGGCGGTCTATGGCTACACCTTC
j_gene: TRBJ1-1; d_gene: NA; v_gene: TRBV5-4; abundance: NA; CDR3aa: CASSLGRDTEAFF; CDR3nt: TGTGCCAGCAGCTTGGGCAGGGACACTGAAGCTTTCTTT
j_gene: TRBJ1-1; d_gene: NA; v_gene: TRBV27; abundance: NA; CDR3aa: CASSFSRVDTEAFF; CDR3nt: TGTGCCAGCAGTTTTTCCAGGGTGGACACTGAAGCTTTCTTT
j_gene: TRBJ2-2; d_gene: NA; v_gene: TRBV6-5; abundance: NA; CDR3aa: CASSLKLDPGELFF; CDR3nt: TGTGCCAGCAGCCTTAAACTAGACCCCGGGGAGCTGTTTTTT
j_gene: TRBJ1-2; d_gene: TRBD1; v_gene: TRBV15; abundance: NA; CDR3aa: CATTGGTGDNFDYGYTF; CDR3nt: TGTGCCACCACAGGAGGGACAGGGGACAATTTCGACTATGGCTACACCTTC
j_gene: TRBJ2-7; d_gene: NA; v_gene: TRBV7-9; abundance: NA; CDR3aa: CASSSIRGGAYYEQYF; CDR3nt: TGTGCCAGCAGCTCCATCCGAGGGGGGGCCTACTACGAGCAGTACTTC
j_gene: TRBJ2-1; d_gene: NA; v_gene: TRBV2; abundance: once; CDR3aa: CATHSGLSNEQFF; CDR3nt: TGTGCCACCCATTCGGGACTTTCCAATGAGCAGTTCTTC
j_gene: TRBJ2-3; d_gene: TRBD1; v_gene: TRBV7-9; abundance: large; CDR3aa: CASSLRDSFISGTQYF; CDR3nt: TGTGCCAGCAGCCTTCGGGACAGCTTCATCAGCGGTACGCAGTATTTT
j_gene: TRBJ2-3; d_gene: TRBD1; v_gene: TRBV29-1; abundance: NA; CDR3aa: CSVGDRGTDTQYF; CDR3nt: TGCAGCGTTGGGGACAGGGGCACAGATACGCAGTATTTT
j_gene: TRBJ2-5; d_gene: NA; v_gene: TRBV11-2; abundance: once; CDR3aa: CASSLEPVGGALLQETQYF; CDR3nt: TGTGCCAGCAGCTTAGAGCCCGTGGGGGGGGCCCTACTCCAAGAGACCCAGTACTTC
j_gene: TRBJ1-3; d_gene: NA; v_gene: TRBV18; abundance: NA; CDR3aa: CASSPSRGRSGNTIYF; CDR3nt: TGTGCCAGCTCACCGTCCCGGGGGCGCTCTGGAAACACCATATATTTT
j_gene: TRBJ1-2; d_gene: NA; v_gene: TRBV6-1; abundance: NA; CDR3aa: CASREQGWDYGYTF; CDR3nt: TGTGCCAGCAGAGAACAGGGATGGGACTATGGCTACACCTTC
j_gene: TRBJ1-1; d_gene: NA; v_gene: TRBV5-5; abundance: NA; CDR3aa: CASSLALTEAFF; CDR3nt: TGTGCCAGCAGCTTGGCCCTCACTGAAGCTTTCTTT
j_gene: TRBJ2-3; d_gene: NA; v_gene: TRBV5-5; abundance: NA; CDR3aa: CASKIAVTDTQYF; CDR3nt: TGTGCCAGCAAGATTGCGGTCACAGATACGCAGTATTTT
j_gene: TRBJ1-1; d_gene: TRBD1; v_gene: TRBV5-4; abundance: NA; CDR3aa: CASRGDRENTEAFF; CDR3nt: TGTGCCAGCAGGGGGGACAGGGAGAACACTGAAGCTTTCTTT
j_gene: TRBJ1-2; d_gene: TRBD1; v_gene: TRBV23-1; abundance: NA; CDR3aa: CASSPRDSLGRNYGYTF; CDR3nt: TGCGCCAGCAGTCCCCGGGACAGTTTAGGTCGTAACTATGGCTACACCTTC
j_gene: TRBJ2-4; d_gene: TRBD2; v_gene: TRBV25-1; abundance: NA; CDR3aa: CASSATSGGVNIQYF; CDR3nt: TGTGCCAGCAGTGCTACCTCTGGGGGGGTGAACATTCAGTACTTC
j_gene: TRBJ1-6; d_gene: NA; v_gene: TRBV5-1; abundance: NA; CDR3aa: CASRLDTGTVLNSPLHF; CDR3nt: TGCGCCAGCAGACTTGACACCGGCACAGTGTTAAATTCACCCCTCCACTTT
j_gene: TRBJ1-1; d_gene: NA; v_gene: TRBV6-1; abundance: NA; CDR3aa: CATSSTPNTEAFF; CDR3nt: TGTGCCACCAGCTCTACCCCGAACACTGAAGCTTTCTTT
j_gene: TRBJ2-3; d_gene: TRBD2; v_gene: TRBV5-1; abundance: once; CDR3aa: CASSPSGGAVRDTQYF; CDR3nt: TGCGCCAGCAGCCCTAGCGGGGGGGCCGTTAGAGATACGCAGTATTTT
j_gene: TRBJ1-2; d_gene: NA; v_gene: TRBV27; abundance: NA; CDR3aa: CASSPTRTGNYGYTF; CDR3nt: TGTGCCAGCAGTCCCACCAGGACGGGGAACTATGGCTACACCTTC
j_gene: TRBJ2-1; d_gene: NA; v_gene: TRBV27; abundance: NA; CDR3aa: CASSRGDEQFF; CDR3nt: TGTGCCAGCAGCCGCGGGGATGAGCAGTTCTTC
j_gene: TRBJ1-1; d_gene: NA; v_gene: TRBV6-6; abundance: NA; CDR3aa: CASTDLRGGTEAFF; CDR3nt: TGTGCCAGCACCGACCTCAGAGGGGGCACTGAAGCTTTCTTT
j_gene: TRBJ1-1; d_gene: NA; v_gene: TRBV12-5; abundance: once; CDR3aa: CASGFGALSTEAFF; CDR3nt: TGTGCTAGTGGTTTCGGGGCCCTTAGCACTGAAGCTTTCTTT